This T cell receptor beta chain came from a study of blood T cells in healthy people across ages. CDR1 is SNHLY and CDR2 is FYNNEI in the germline V gene. The length of the CDR3 is 13 residues. The V gene lost 10 bases and the J gene lost 4 bases, with 11 bases spanning the gap. The authors ran a second PCR of about 6 to 11 cycles using a sample-barcoded 5' primer and a J-beta primer mix. TCRdb independently ran MiXCR on the 5' RACE reads; one entry per CDR3 protein. The sample contains over 950,000 distinct CDR3 sequences, around two fifths of which appear only once. This clonotype was counted a few times. Its antigen is undetermined. Study-level points and caveats: Higher naive T cell percentage went strongly together with higher TCR beta diversity. Compared with aged donors, long-lived donors showed fewer expanded clones, suggesting selection.

This chain connects TRBV2 to TRBJ1-6; D remains unclear. The sample consisted of blood. The origin of this receptor is a man younger than 30 in good health. This CDR3 reads CAIQRIYNSPLHF. CDR3 sequence (DNA): TGTGCCATCCAGCGAATTTATAATTCACCCCTCCACTTT.